The entry below gives a single T cell receptor (beta chain) sequence along with its context. The antigen remains unidentified. V dropped 3 bases and J dropped 3; count of bases not matched to a gene: 4. Germline CDR1 is SGHRS and CDR2 is YFSETQ. The length of the CDR3 is 14 residues. PCR primers comprised 60 Vbeta and 13 Jbeta primers. Using immunoSEQ multiplex PCR, the repertoire was profiled, and TCRdb retains in-frame clones only, with some absent. This table lists some 160,000 clones. This entry comes from a study of cytomegalovirus exposure and HLA in healthy donors. Study results and caveats: Excluded were some V segments that proved indistinguishable, including TRBV6-2 and TRBV6-3.

The TCR sequence derives from a man aged 25 to 45 in good health and CMV-seronegative. Sequencing used PBMCs. The chain recombines TRBV5-1 with TRBJ1-1; 8 bases are shared with TRBD1. For the CDR3, the DNA is TGCGCCAGCAGCTCCAGGGGGCAGCACACTGAAGCTTTCTTT. Translated, it gives CASSSRGQHTEAFF.